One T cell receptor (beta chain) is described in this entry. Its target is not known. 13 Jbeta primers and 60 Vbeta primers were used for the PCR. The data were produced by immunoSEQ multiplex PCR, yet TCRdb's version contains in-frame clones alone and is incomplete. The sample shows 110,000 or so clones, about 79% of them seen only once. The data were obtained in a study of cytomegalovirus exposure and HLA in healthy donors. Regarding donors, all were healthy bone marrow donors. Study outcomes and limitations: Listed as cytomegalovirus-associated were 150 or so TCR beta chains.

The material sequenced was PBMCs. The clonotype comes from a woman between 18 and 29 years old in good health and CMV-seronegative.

CDR3 DNA sequence: TGCGCCAGCAGCTTGGCCGGGGTTACGGGGTTAGGTGGCTACACCTTC. This translates into CASSLAGVTGLGGYTF. The chain uses TRBV5-1 and TRBJ1-2; the D is unclear. Trimming removed 0 bases at V and 7 bases at J, with 19 bases between. The germline V gene has CDR1 SGHRS and CDR2 YFSETQ. The length of the CDR3 is 16 residues. The complete variable domain, with remaining parts taken from reference TRBV5-1 and TRBJ1-2, reads KAGVTQTPRYLIKTRGQQVTLSCSPISGHRSVSWYQQTPGQGLQFLFEYFSETQRNKGNFPGRFSGRQFSNSRSEMNVSTLELGDSALYLCASSLAGVTGLGGYTFGSGTRLTVV.